The 12 T cell receptor beta chains below were found in one sample sequenced in a study of blood T cell repertoires in COVID-19. Assay used: immunoSEQ multiplex PCR; TCRdb lists only in-frame clones, some missing. The sample includes roughly 80,000 clones, 82% of them seen just once. Sequences were obtained from peripheral blood. Receptors were obtained from a human donor in a cohort sampled during active COVID-19.

The chain links TRBV5-4 to TRBJ1-2; D possibly corresponds to TRBD1 (6 bases). Germline V lookup: CDR1 SGHNT, CDR2 YYREEE (reference sequence). The germline V and J ends were trimmed by 5 bases and 5 bases, with 16 bases remaining between them. This CDR3 contains 14 residues. The CDR3 bases are TGTGCCAGCAGTTCCGGGGGGCAGGAGTATGGCTACACCTTC. Translated: CASSSGGQEYGYTF.

In this sample, this clone turned up a few times. This chain uses TRBV5-6 with TRBJ1-5, with D perhaps matching TRBD1 (5 bases). Germline-derived CDR1 and CDR2 are SGHDT and YYEEEE. The germline V and J ends were trimmed by 3 bases and 4 bases, with 17 bases remaining between them. There are 16 residues in the CDR3. The CDR3 DNA reads TGTGCCAGCAGCTGGGGGGGACCCTTGGGGAATCAGCCCCAGCATTTT. Encoded protein: CASSWGGPLGNQPQHF.

This chain joins TRBV3-1 (or the pseudogene TRBV3-2) and TRBJ1-5, with 11 nucleotides matching TRBD1. Germline V lookup: CDR1 LGHDT, CDR2 YNNKEL (reference sequence). This CDR3 is 13 amino acids long. With V trimmed by 6 bases and J by 9 bases, 4 bases remained unmatched. The CDR3 DNA reads as TGTGCCAGCAGTCGGGACAGGGGGTCGCCCCAGCATTTT. Translating it yields CASSRDRGSPQHF.

The gene calls are TRBV18 and TRBJ2-7, with 7 positions matching TRBD1. Germline trimming cut 3 bases from V and 7 bases from J; bases unmatched to any gene: 15. The germline V gene encodes CDR1 KGHSH and CDR2 LQKENI. The CDR3 contains 16 residues. The CDR3 loop is CASSPSGQPLRREQYF. CDR3 bases: TGTGCCAGCTCACCTTCGGGACAGCCACTACGTAGGGAGCAGTACTTC.

This chain joins TRBV11-2 and TRBJ2-5; perhaps TRBD1 as D (5 bases). The V gene's germline CDR1 is SGHAT and CDR2 FQNNGV. Trimming cost V 0 bases and J 3 bases, with 14 bases left between them. CDR3 length equals 16 residues. Here the CDR3 reads CASSLDYRLGEETQYF. CDR3 DNA: TGTGCCAGCAGCTTAGATTACCGCCTAGGGGAAGAGACCCAGTACTTC.

V and J are TRBV28 and TRBJ1-2; 8 nucleotides line up with TRBD1. After removal of 3 bases from V and 8 bases from J, the junction contained 5 bases not matched to a gene. The CDR3 is made up of 13 amino acids. Germline lookup yields CDR1 MDHEN and CDR2 SYDVKM. The CDR3 reads CASSLSRGRGYTF. The CDR3 DNA is TGTGCCAGCAGTTTGAGCAGGGGGCGCGGCTACACCTTC.

Regarding this clone: The same CDR3 is also encoded by other DNA sequences in this sample. The rearrangement uses TRBV19 and TRBJ2-1, with D possibly TRBD2 on 6 matching bases. Per germline, CDR1 LNHDA and CDR2 SQIVND (reference sequence). V lost 3 bases and J lost 2, with 14 bases in between. The CDR3 consists of 16 residues. The CDR3 DNA sequence: TGTGCCAGTAGTATGGGGCGGGGCGGGGCCTACAATGAGCAGTTCTTC. Protein: CASSMGRGGAYNEQFF. The full variable domain, with the rest looked up from reference TRBV19 and TRBJ2-1, is DGGITQSPKYLFRKEGQNVTLSCEQNLNHDAMYWYRQDPGQGLRLIYYSQIVNDFQKGDIAEGYSVSREKKESFPLTVTSAQKNPTAFYLCASSMGRGGAYNEQFFGPGTRLTVL.

V gene TRBV5-4 combines with J gene TRBJ2-5, with D possibly being TRBD2 (6 bases). Trimming took 4 bases from V and 1 from J, leaving 8 bases between them. The CDR3 has 13 amino acids. Germline V CDR1 and CDR2: SGHNT, YYREEE (reference sequence). CDR3 residues: CASSRDSQETQYF. The CDR3 DNA is TGTGCCAGCAGCAGGGACTCCCAAGAGACCCAGTACTTC.

V usage is TRBV24-1 and J usage is TRBJ2-1; possible D gene TRBD1, 5 bases. This CDR3 comprises 17 residues. V lost 1 base and J lost 3, with 15 bases in between. Germline V gene lookup returns CDR1 KGHDR and CDR2 SFDVKD. CDR3 residues: CATSDLRGSGLYNEQFF. CDR3 coding DNA: TGTGCCACCAGTGATTTAAGGGGAAGTGGGCTCTACAATGAGCAGTTCTTC.

The V gene is TRBV5-4, the J gene TRBJ2-1; 11 bases map to TRBD2. V lost 4 bases and J lost 2; bases outside the gene matches: 2. Germline lookup yields CDR1 SGHNT and CDR2 YYREEE (reference sequence). CDR3 length: 15 residues. CDR3 in DNA: TGTGCCAGCAGCCCTAGCGGGGGGACCTACAATGAGCAGTTCTTC. Residues: CASSPSGGTYNEQFF.

This rearrangement joins TRBV7-8 to TRBJ1-6, with D unresolved. The V end was cut by 1 base, the J end by 3 bases, with 10 bases between. The CDR3 contains 16 residues. The germline CDR1 and CDR2 sequences are SGHVS and FQNEAQ. CDR3 protein: CASSLVTAIYNSPLHF. The CDR3 DNA follows: TGTGCCAGCAGCTTAGTAACAGCAATCTATAATTCACCCCTCCACTTT.

Only a few counts were recorded for this clone. The V gene is TRBV11-2, the J gene TRBJ1-4; no clear D. CDR3 size: 13 residues. Germline assignment: CDR1 SGHAT and CDR2 FQNNGV. Trimming shortened V by 5 bases and J by 8 bases, and 12 bases separated the two germline ends. CDR3 amino acids: CASSPRGLEKLFF. DNA for the CDR3: TGTGCCAGCAGCCCCCGCGGATTGGAAAAACTGTTTTTT.